The T cell receptor (beta chain) under discussion was sequenced for a study of spatial heterogeneity in lung cancer. Ten or more counts support this clonotype. The antigen is unknown. Study-wide results and limits: For expanded intratumoral alpha and beta TCRs, counts tracked tumor mutation counts. The estimate shows that only approximately 6.6% of tumor T cells were covered for alpha and 12% to 15% for beta chains. Expanded TCR counts, ubiquitous and regional, correlated respectively with ubiquitous and regional nonsynonymous mutation counts.

In TCRdb, the 5' RACE reads were re-called with MiXCR into one record per CDR3 protein. The repertoire holds 20,000 to 25,000 distinct CDR3 sequences, about 4.4% seen once, with roughly 9.9% in the top ten. Regarding time point: sample taken at primary tumor resection. Donation came from 70 or so patients with untreated early-stage non-small cell lung cancer. Sequencing of whole RNA from tumor, nontumor lung or frozen PBMC involved no sorting. V gave up 6 bases and J gave up 6 bases; unmatched junction bases: 20. This CDR3 region has 16 residues. From germline, CDR1 is DFQATT and CDR2 SNEGSKA (reference sequence).

The rearrangement uses TRBV20-1 and TRBJ2-7; 7 positions match TRBD2. This receptor was obtained from a male donor with early-stage non-small cell lung cancer. The starting material was lung tumor tissue, obtained at surgery. The CDR3 DNA sequence: TGCAGTGCCCCAGACGGAGCTACAGCGGGGTTGGGCGAGCAGTACTTC. Translation gives CSAPDGATAGLGEQYF.